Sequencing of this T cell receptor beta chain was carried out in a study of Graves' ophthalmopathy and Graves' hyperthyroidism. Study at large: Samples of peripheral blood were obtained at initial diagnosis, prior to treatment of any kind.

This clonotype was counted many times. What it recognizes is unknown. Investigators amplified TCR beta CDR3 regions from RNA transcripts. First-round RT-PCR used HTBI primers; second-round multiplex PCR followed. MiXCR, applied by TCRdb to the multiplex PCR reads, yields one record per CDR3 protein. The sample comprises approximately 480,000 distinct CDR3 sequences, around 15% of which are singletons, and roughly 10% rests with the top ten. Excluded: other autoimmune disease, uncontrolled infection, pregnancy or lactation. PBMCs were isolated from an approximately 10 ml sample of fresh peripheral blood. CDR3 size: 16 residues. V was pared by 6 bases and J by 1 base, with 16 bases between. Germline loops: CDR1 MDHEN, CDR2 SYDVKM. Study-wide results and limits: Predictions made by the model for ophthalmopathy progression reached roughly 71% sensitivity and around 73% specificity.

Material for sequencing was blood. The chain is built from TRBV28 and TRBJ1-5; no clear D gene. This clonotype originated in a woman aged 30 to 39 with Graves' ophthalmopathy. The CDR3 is CASRSGVQLSNQPQHF. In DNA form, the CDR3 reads TGTGCCAGCAGATCCGGGGTCCAGTTGAGCAATCAGCCCCAGCATTTT.